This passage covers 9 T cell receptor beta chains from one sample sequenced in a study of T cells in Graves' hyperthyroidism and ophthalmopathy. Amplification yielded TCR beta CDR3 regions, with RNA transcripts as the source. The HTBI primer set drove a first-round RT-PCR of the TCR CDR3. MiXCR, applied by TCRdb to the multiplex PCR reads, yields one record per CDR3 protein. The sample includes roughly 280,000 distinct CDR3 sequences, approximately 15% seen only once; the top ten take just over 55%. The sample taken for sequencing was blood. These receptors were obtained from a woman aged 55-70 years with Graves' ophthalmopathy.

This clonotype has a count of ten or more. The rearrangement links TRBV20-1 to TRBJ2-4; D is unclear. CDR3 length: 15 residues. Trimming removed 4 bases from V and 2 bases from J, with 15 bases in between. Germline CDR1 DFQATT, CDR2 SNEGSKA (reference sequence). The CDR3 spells CSATGKSETKNIQYF. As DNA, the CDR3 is TGCAGTGCTACCGGCAAATCAGAGACCAAAAACATTCAGTACTTC.

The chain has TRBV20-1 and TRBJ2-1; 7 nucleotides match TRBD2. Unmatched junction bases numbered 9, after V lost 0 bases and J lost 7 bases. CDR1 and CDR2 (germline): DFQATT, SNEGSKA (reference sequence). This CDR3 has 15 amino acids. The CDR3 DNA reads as TGCAGTGCTAGAGATGCGAGCGGGACGGGGAATGAGCAGTTCTTC. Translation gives CSARDASGTGNEQFF.

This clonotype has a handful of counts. The CDR3 reads CSVEDPRDRPKGANVLTF. CDR3 DNA: TGCAGCGTTGAAGATCCCCGGGACCGCCCGAAAGGGGCCAACGTCCTGACTTTC. The chain joins TRBV29-1 to TRBJ2-6; possibly TRBD1 or TRBD2 for D (5 bases each). The V gene lost 0 bases and the J gene lost 4 bases, with 19 bases spanning the gap. Germline V lookup: CDR1 SQVTM, CDR2 ANQGSEA. CDR3 size: 18 residues.

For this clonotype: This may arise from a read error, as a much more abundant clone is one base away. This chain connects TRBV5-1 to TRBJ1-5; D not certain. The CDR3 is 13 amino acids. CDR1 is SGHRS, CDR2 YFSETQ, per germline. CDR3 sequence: CARSSSGWQPQHF. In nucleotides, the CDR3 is TGTGCCAGAAGCTCAAGCGGTTGGCAGCCCCAGCATTTT. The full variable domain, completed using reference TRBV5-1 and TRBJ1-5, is KAGVTQTPRYLIKTRGQQVTLSCSPISGHRSVSWYQQTPGQGLQFLFEYFSETQRNKGNFPGRFSGRQFSNSRSEMNVSTLELGDSALYLCARSSSGWQPQHFGDGTRLSIL.

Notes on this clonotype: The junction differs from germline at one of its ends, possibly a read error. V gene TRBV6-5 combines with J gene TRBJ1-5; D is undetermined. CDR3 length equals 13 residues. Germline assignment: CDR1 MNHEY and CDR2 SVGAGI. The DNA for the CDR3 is TGTACCAGCAGTTATGGGGGCAATCAGCCCCAGCATTTT. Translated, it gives CTSSYGGNQPQHF.

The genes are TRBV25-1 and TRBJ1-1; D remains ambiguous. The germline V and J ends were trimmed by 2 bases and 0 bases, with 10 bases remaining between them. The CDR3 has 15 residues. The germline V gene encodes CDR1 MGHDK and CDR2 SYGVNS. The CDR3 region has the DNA TGTGCCAGCAGTGAACAGGCAGCTATGAACACTGAAGCTTTCTTT. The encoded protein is CASSEQAAMNTEAFF.

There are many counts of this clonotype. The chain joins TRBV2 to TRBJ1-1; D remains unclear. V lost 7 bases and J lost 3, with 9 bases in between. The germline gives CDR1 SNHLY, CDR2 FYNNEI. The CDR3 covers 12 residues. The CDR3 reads CASTIRHTEAFF. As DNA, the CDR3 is TGTGCCAGCACCATACGCCACACTGAAGCTTTCTTT.

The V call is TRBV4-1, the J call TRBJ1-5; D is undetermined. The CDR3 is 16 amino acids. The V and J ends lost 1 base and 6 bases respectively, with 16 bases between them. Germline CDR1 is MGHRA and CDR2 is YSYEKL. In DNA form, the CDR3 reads TGCGCCAGCAGCCAAGCAGCTTGGGCCCGAGGTCAGCCCCAGCATTTT. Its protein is CASSQAAWARGQPQHF.

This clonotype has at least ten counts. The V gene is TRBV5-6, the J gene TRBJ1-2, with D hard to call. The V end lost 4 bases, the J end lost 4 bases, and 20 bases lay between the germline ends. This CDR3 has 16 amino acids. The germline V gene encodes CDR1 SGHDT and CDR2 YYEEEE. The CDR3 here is CASSDEHIRAGYGYTF. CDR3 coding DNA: TGTGCCAGCAGCGACGAACACATCCGGGCCGGCTATGGCTACACCTTC.